This T cell receptor beta chain was recorded in a study of T cells in Graves' hyperthyroidism and ophthalmopathy. Looked up from germline, CDR1 is DFQATT and CDR2 is SNEGSKA (reference sequence). V was clipped by 4 bases and J by 0 bases; unmatched bases: 5. The CDR3 is 16 residues long. The source material, RNA transcripts, was used to amplify TCR beta CDR3 regions. An initial round of RT-PCR targeting the TCR CDR3 relied on the HTBI primer set. MiXCR was run by TCRdb on the multiplex PCR reads, yielding one entry per CDR3 protein. The sample gives about 640,000 distinct CDR3 sequences, roughly 46% of which show up once; roughly 7.2% is in the top ten. In its sample, this clonotype was seen a few times.

The sample comprised peripheral blood or thyroid tissue (not recorded which). The genes are TRBV20-1 and TRBJ2-7, with 14 nucleotides matching TRBD2. This TCR was recovered from an adult man with Graves' disease, either hyperthyroidism or ophthalmopathy (not recorded which). The CDR3 DNA follows: TGCAGTGCTAAGACTAGCGGGAGGGCTAGCTCCTACGAGCAGTACTTC. This gives the protein CSAKTSGRASSYEQYF.